Listed below are T cell receptor beta chains from one sample, sequenced in a study of blood T cell repertoires in COVID-19. The assay was immunoSEQ multiplex PCR, and TCRdb's table has in-frame clones only and misses some. Of 110,000 to 150,000 clones in the sample, 85% to 90% were seen once. Source material: peripheral blood. These receptors all come from an elderly woman with acute or convalescent COVID-19. The conserved cysteine and the conserved F or W are not part of the CDR3 here. The D gene is left open where the match is weak.

d_call v_call cdr3_aa
. TRBV27 ASRPRTANTEAF
. TRBV7-9 ASSSNRAGYT
. TRBV5-1 ASRLGHMNTEAF
. TRBV4-2 ASSQEGGGLNYGYT
. TRBV5-5 ASSQNPDYYGYT
. TRBV3-1/TRBV3-2 ASSLGGSWNTEAF
. TRBV19 ASSIKTAYGYT
. TRBV18 ASSSATNEKLF
. TRBV7-2 ASSLQDLTNEKLF
. TRBV5-1 ASSLVVTGNNEQF
. TRBV2 ASSVQSETQY
. TRBV12-3/TRBV12-4 ASSFLRGNEQF
TRBD1 TRBV6-6 ASSSPYRGPEQY
. TRBV18 ASQAAGSDYGYT
TRBD1 TRBV5-1 ASSNSPQGQGNTIY
. TRBV3-1/TRBV3-2 ASSPQGGSNQPQH
. TRBV7-7 ASSPTPNTEAF
TRBD2 TRBV6-2/TRBV6-3 ASSPRLAGVTRDTQY
TRBD1 TRBV4-1 ASSQGTGLNTEAF
. TRBV7-2 ASSLRESQPQH
TRBD1 TRBV5-4 ASSRKTGTGNNEQF
. TRBV21-1 ASSKALVGSRNTIY
. TRBV7-9 ASSLGRDYGYT
TRBD1 TRBV3-1/TRBV3-2 ASSPQGFAYGYT
. TRBV21-1 ASSKDRSRQARGNRNSPLH
. TRBV18 ASSPTAGDNSPLH
TRBD2 TRBV5-5 ASSLASGSSYEQY
TRBD2 TRBV7-3 ASSLRSGTENTGELF
TRBD1 TRBV6-2/TRBV6-3 ASSRPDRGRSPLH
. TRBV18 ASSLNSQGNTEAF
TRBD1 TRBV2 ASSGTGFRYEQY
. TRBV6-1 ASSEAWQPEAEAF
. TRBV6-2/TRBV6-3 ASSRIRGDTQY
. TRBV2 ASSGSGLRAGELF
. TRBV5-1 ASSLEGQSNEKLF
TRBD1 TRBV7-2 ASSPRQGSIETQY
TRBD1 TRBV5-1 ASSETGRNTEAF
. TRBV11-1 ASSLRGQGSYEQY
. TRBV18 ASSPQHHSNQPQH
. TRBV24-1 ATSDLTGKPQH
TRBD2 TRBV5-1 ASSLVTSGKYEQY
. TRBV4-3 ASSQETGGGTGELF
TRBD1 TRBV24-1 ATSGQGRFGKSQPQH
TRBD1 TRBV19 ASSPPDRSNYGYT
TRBD1 TRBV6-5 ASKVQGEYYGYT
TRBD2 TRBV14 ASSHAGGSTDTQY
. TRBV5-1 ASSLMPQTNTGELF
. TRBV9 ASTLGPISGANVLT
TRBD1 TRBV5-4 ASSLPGTGDYGYT
TRBD1 TRBV4-1 ASSHESTGTVRSYGYT
. TRBV9 ASSVAGQGGTQY
TRBD1 TRBV5-1 ASSVGTANEKLF
. TRBV6-2/TRBV6-3 ASSYVAGLAKNIQY
. TRBV5-4 ASSSGEYRGYGYT
. TRBV19 ASRGQGTDTQY
. TRBV6-5 ASRVEFNSPLH
. TRBV12-3/TRBV12-4 ASSRGETQY
. TRBV30 AWSIAFQETQY